This T cell receptor beta chain was sequenced during a study of blood T cell repertoires in COVID-19 (TCRdb year 2020). Concerning the study at large: The collaborator samples originated in the United States, Italy and Spain and spanned the acute and convalescent phases of COVID-19. Nearly every sample came with metadata listing a de-identified subject ID, COVID-19 status, age in years and sex. The prospective study material was composed of cDNA or gDNA derived from T cells, B-cell-depleted T cells, or PBMCs. The samples were drawn from the first 160 participants of the ongoing ImmuneRACE study and from 1,254 subjects provided by 6 global collaborators. A freely available public database, intended as a resource for researchers studying the immune response to SARS-CoV-2, is where the repertoires were released. HLA class I and class II types, where available, came from metadata supplied by the sample provider rather than from assay-based typing. Deeply sampled blood TCRbeta repertoires from subjects exposed to, actively infected with, or recovered from COVID-19 were included in the dataset. Study-wide findings and limitations: Clinical and demographic metadata were provided uncurated, with the amount varying by source and participant.

CDR1 and CDR2 were assigned from the germline V gene as SGDLS and YYNGEE. The germline V and J ends show losses of 0 bases and 1 base respectively, and no gene match explains 4 bases of the junction. Its CDR3 holds 16 amino acids, cysteine through phenylalanine. Only the CDR3 DNA is retained, 48 bases long and in frame from the first base. In regard to this clone: This receptor's antigen is unknown. No qualities accompany the bases; no much larger clone lies one base away.

Participants in the prospective study were aged about 18 to 90 years, lived in about two dozen United States geographic areas, and enrolled through a virtual design. Cohort assignment in the prospective study relied on participant-reported clinical history from a screening survey and a study questionnaire. Recovered participants in ImmuneRACE Cohort 3 were defined by two consecutive negative NP/OP PCR tests, clearance by a healthcare professional, or resolution of symptoms. In the prospective study, mobile phlebotomists collected whole blood, serum and a nasopharyngeal or oropharyngeal swab from each participant. Additional blood draws and questionnaires over an approximately two-month period could optionally be provided by prospective study participants. Before DNA extraction, prospective study blood samples were shipped either frozen or at room temperature. TCRbeta CDR3 regions were amplified from genomic DNA by means of the immunoSEQ Assay, a bias-controlled multiplex PCR. The authors' pipeline ran thus. The number of nucleated cells in each sample was estimated by amplification of reference gene primers within the assay. Sequence reads were collapsed and filtered to measure the absolute abundance of every unique TCRbeta CDR3 rearrangement. Productive Simpson clonality was computed per sample as the square root of Simpson's diversity index over productive rearrangements. TCRdb retrieved this table from immuneACCESS and kept in-frame rearrangements only. Not all clones are present; in checked studies, unresolved V genes account for under half, and no reason is known for the remainder. V and J calls and clone size are as listed in that table; D and trimming were resolved from the DNA. Counted in this sample were fewer than 300,000 clones; around 89% of them appeared once. Of the sample, over 7.5% is held by the ten largest clones.

The chain uses TRBV9 and TRBJ2-4, with TRBD2 identical over 7 junction bases. This sequence was found in a man between 35 and 55 years old who had recovered from COVID-19. Sequenced material: PBMCs or T cells enriched from blood (not recorded which). The CDR3 region reads CASSVGEGGAKNIQYF. Read as DNA, the sequence is TGTGCCAGCAGCGTAGGGGAGGGTGGTGCCAAAAACATTCAGTACTTC.